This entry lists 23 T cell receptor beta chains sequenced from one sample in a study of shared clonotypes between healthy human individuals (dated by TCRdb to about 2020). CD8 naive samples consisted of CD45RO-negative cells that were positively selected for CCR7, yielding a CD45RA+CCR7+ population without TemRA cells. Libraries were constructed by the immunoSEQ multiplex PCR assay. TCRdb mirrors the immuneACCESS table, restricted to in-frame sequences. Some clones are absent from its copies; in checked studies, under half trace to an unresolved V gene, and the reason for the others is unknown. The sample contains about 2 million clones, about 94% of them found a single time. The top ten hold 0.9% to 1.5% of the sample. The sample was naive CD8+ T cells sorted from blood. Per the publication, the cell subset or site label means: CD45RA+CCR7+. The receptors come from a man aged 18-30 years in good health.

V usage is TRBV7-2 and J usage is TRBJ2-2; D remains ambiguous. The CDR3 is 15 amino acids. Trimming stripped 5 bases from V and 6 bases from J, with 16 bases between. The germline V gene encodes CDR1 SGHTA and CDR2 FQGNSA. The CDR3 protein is CASSVWVERSGELFF. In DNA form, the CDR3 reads TGTGCCAGCAGCGTTTGGGTAGAACGTTCCGGGGAGCTGTTTTTT.

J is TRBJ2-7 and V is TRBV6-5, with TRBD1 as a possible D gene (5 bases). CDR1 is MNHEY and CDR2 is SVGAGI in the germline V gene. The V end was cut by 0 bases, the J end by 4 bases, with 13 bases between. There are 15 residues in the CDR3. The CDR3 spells CASSYSVQGGYEQYF. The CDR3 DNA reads TGTGCCAGCAGTTACTCGGTCCAGGGTGGGTACGAGCAGTACTTC.

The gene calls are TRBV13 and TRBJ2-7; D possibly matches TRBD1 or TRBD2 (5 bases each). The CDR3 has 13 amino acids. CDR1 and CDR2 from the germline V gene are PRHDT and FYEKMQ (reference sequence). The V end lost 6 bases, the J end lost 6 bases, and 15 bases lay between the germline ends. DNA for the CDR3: TGTGCCAGCAGTTGGGGGAAGGGATCCGAGCAGTACTTC. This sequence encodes CASSWGKGSEQYF.

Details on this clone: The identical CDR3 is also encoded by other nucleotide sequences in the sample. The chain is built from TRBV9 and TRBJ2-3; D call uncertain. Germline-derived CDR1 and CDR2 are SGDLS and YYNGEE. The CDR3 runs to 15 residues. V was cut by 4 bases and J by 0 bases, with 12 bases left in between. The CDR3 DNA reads TGTGCCAGCAGCCCCCCGACGGCTAGCACAGATACGCAGTATTTT. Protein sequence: CASSPPTASTDTQYF.

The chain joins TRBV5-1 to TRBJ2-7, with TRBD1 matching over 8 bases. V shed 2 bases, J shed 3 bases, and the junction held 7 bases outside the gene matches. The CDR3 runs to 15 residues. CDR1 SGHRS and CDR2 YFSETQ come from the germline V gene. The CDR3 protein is CASSFRQGRYYEQYF. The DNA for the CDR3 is TGCGCCAGCAGCTTTCGACAGGGGAGATACTACGAGCAGTACTTC. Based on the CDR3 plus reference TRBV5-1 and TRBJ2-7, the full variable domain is KAGVTQTPRYLIKTRGQQVTLSCSPISGHRSVSWYQQTPGQGLQFLFEYFSETQRNKGNFPGRFSGRQFSNSRSEMNVSTLELGDSALYLCASSFRQGRYYEQYFGPGTRLTVT.

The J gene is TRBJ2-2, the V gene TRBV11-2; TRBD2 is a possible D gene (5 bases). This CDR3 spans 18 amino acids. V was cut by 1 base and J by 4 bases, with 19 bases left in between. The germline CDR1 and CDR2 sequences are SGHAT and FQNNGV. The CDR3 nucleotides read TGTGCCAGCAGCTTAGGCTTCGGGGTGGGGTCGAGCACCGGGGAGCTGTTTTTT. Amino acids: CASSLGFGVGSSTGELFF.

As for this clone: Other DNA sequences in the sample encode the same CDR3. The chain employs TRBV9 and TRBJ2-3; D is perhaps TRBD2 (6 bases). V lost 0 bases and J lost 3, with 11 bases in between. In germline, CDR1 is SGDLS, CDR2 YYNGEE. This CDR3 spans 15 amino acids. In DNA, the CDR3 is TGTGCCAGCAGCGTAGGCAGCGGGTCGACAGATACGCAGTATTTT. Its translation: CASSVGSGSTDTQYF.

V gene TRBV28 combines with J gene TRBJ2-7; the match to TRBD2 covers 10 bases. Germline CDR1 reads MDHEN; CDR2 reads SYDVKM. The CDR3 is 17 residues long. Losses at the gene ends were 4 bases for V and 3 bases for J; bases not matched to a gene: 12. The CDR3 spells CASSSPSLAGVYYEQYF. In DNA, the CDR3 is TGTGCCAGCAGTTCCCCGAGTCTAGCGGGGGTCTACTACGAGCAGTACTTC.

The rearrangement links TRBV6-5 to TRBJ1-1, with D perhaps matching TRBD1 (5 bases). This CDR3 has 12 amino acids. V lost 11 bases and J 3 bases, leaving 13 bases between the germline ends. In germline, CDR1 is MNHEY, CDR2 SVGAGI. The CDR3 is CAPWGGDTEAFF. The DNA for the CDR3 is TGTGCCCCGTGGGGGGGTGACACTGAAGCTTTCTTT.

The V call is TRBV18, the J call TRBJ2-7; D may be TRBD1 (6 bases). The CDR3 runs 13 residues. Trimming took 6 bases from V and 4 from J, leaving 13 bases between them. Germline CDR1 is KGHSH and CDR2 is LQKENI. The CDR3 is CASSPSGQYEQYF. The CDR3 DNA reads TGTGCCAGCTCGCCTAGTGGACAGTACGAGCAGTACTTC.

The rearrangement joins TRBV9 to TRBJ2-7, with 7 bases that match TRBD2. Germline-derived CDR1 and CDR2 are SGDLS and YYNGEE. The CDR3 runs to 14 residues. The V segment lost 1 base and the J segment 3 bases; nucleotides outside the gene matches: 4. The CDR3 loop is CASSVHPSGYEQYF. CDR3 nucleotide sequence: TGTGCCAGCAGCGTACATCCTAGCGGCTACGAGCAGTACTTC. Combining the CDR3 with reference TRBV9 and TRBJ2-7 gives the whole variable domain DSGVTQTPKHLITATGQRVTLRCSPRSGDLSVYWYQQSLDQGLQFLIQYYNGEERAKGNILERFSAQQFPDLHSELNLSSLELGDSALYFCASSVHPSGYEQYFGPGTRLTVT.

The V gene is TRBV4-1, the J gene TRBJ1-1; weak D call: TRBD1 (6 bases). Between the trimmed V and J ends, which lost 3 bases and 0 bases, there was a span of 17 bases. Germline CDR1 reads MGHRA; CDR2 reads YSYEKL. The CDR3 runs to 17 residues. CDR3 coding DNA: TGCGCCAGCAGCCACCCGGGACACCAGAACATGAACACTGAAGCTTTCTTT. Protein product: CASSHPGHQNMNTEAFF.

The CDR3 coding sequence is TGTGCCAGCAGCGTAGAGCCCGGGGGATACTCCTACGAGCAGTACTTC. Residues: CASSVEPGGYSYEQYF. This chain links TRBV7-9 with TRBJ2-7; the D gene is possibly TRBD2 (6 bases). CDR3 length: 16 amino acids. Germline V lookup: CDR1 SEHNR, CDR2 FQNEAQ (reference sequence). V lost 5 bases, J lost 0 bases, and 17 bases lay in between.

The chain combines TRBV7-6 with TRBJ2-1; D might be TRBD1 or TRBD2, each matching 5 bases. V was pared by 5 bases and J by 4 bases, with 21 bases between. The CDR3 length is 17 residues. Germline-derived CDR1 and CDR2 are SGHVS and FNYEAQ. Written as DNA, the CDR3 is TGTGCCAGCAGCCTTCTGGCAAGGGACCTTTTTTACAATGAGCAGTTCTTC. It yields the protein CASSLLARDLFYNEQFF.

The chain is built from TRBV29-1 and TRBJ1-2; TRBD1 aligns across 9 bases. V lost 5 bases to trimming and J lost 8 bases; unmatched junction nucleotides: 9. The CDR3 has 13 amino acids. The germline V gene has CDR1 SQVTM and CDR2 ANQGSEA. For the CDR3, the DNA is TGCAGCGTTCCCTCCGGGACAGGGAAGGGCTACACCTTC. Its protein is CSVPSGTGKGYTF.

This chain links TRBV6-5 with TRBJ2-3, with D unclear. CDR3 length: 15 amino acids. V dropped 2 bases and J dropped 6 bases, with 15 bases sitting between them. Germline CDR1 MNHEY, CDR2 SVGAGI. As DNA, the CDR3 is TGTGCCAGCAGTTACGATCCTGATCTGGAGGATACGCAGTATTTT. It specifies CASSYDPDLEDTQYF.

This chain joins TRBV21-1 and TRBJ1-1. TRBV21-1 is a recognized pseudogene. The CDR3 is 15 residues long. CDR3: CASSKGKLGNTEAFF. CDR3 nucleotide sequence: TGTGCCAGCAGCAAAGGAAAGCTTGGGAACACTGAAGCTTTCTTT.

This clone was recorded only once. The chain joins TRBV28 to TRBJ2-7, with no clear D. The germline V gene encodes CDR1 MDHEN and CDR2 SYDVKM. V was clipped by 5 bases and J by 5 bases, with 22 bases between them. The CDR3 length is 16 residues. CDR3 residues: CASSTSTVVWVNEQYF. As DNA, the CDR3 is TGTGCCAGCAGTACCTCGACGGTGGTGTGGGTCAACGAGCAGTACTTC.

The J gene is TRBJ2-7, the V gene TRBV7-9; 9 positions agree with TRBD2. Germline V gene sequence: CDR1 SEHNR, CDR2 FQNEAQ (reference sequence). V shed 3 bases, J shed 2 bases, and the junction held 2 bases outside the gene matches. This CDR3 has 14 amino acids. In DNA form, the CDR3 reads TGTGCCAGCAGCTTTAGCGGGAGTGCCTACGAGCAGTACTTC. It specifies CASSFSGSAYEQYF.

CDR3 loop: CASSLFSKGYTF. The CDR3, as DNA: TGTGCCAGCAGCCTGTTTTCGAAAGGCTACACCTTC. The V call is TRBV7-9, the J call TRBJ1-2; D is unresolved. CDR3 size: 12 residues. Germline CDR1 SEHNR, CDR2 FQNEAQ (reference sequence). V shed 5 bases and J shed 8 bases, with 12 bases lying between them.

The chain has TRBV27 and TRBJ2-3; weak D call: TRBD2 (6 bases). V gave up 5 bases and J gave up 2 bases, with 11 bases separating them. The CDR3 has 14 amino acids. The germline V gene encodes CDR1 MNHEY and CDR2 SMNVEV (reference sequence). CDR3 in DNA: TGTGCCAGCAGTCCGGGAGCTTCCACAGATACGCAGTATTTT. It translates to CASSPGASTDTQYF.

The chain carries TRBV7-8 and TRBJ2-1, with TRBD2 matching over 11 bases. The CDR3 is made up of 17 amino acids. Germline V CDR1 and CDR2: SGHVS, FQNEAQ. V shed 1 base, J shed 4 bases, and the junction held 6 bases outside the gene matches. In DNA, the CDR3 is TGTGCCAGCAGCTTAGACGCTAGCGGGGGGCCTTACAATGAGCAGTTCTTC. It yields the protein CASSLDASGGPYNEQFF.

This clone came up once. CDR3 sequence (DNA): TGTGCCAGCAGCTTCCCTTGGGACTTGCAGTACTTC. The encoded protein is CASSFPWDLQYF. The V call is TRBV7-9, the J call TRBJ2-7, with D perhaps TRBD2 (6 bases). Trimming pared 3 bases from V and 9 bases from J, leaving 12 bases between. CDR1 and CDR2 (germline): SEHNR, FQNEAQ (reference sequence). CDR3 length equals 12 residues. Full variable domain (remainder filled in from reference TRBV7-9 and TRBJ2-7): DTGVSQNPRHKITKRGQNVTFRCDPISEHNRLYWYRQTLGQGPEFLTYFQNEAQLEKSRLLSDRFSAERPKGSFSTLEIQRTEQGDSAMYLCASSFPWDLQYFGPGTRLTVT.